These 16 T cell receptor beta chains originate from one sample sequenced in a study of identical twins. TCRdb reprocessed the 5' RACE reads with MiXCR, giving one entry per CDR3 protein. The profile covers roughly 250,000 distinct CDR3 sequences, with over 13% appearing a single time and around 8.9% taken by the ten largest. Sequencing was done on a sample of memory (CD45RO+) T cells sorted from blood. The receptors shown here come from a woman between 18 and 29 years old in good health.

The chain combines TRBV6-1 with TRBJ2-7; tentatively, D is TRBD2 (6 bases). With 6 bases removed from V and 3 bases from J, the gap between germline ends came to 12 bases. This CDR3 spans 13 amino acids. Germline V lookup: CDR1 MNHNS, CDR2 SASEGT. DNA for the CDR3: TGTGCCAGCAGCCAACGGGAGATCTACGAGCAGTACTTC. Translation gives CASSQREIYEQYF.

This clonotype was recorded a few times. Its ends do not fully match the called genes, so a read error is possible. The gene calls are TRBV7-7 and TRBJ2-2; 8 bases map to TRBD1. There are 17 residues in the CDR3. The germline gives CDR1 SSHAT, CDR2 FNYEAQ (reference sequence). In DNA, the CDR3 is TGTGCTAGCAGCCCCGCCCGTGGACAGGGAAACACCGGGGAGCTGTTTTTT. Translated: CASSPARGQGNTGELFF.

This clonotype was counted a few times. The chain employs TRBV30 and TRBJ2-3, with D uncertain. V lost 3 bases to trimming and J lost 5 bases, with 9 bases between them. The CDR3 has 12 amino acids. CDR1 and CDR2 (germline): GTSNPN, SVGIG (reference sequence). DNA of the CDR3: TGTGCCTGGAGCCGAGTAGGAGATACGCAGTATTTT. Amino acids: CAWSRVGDTQYF.

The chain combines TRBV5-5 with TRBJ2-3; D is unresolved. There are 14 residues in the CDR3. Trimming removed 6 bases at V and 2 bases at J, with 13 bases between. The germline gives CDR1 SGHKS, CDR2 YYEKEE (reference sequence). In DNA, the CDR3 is TGTGCCAGCATCCCCGACTTATCCACAGATACGCAGTATTTT. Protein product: CASIPDLSTDTQYF.

This CDR3 reads CAISESEGHVYTF. DNA for the CDR3: TGTGCCATCAGTGAGTCTGAGGGGCATGTCTACACCTTC. The chain carries TRBV10-3 and TRBJ1-2; perhaps TRBD1 as D (5 bases). CDR3 length equals 13 residues. The germline V gene encodes CDR1 ENHRY and CDR2 SYGVKD. Deletions cut 0 bases from V and 10 bases from J, with 12 bases between.

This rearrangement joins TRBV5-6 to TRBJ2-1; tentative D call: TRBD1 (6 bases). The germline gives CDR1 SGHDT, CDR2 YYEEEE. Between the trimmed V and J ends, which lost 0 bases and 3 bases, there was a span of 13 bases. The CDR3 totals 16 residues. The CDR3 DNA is TGTGCCAGCAGCTTGGAATATGCAGGGGACTACAATGAGCAGTTCTTC. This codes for CASSLEYAGDYNEQFF. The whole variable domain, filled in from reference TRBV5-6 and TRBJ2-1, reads DAGVTQSPTHLIKTRGQQVTLRCSPKSGHDTVSWYQQALGQGPQFIFQYYEEEERQRGNFPDRFSGHQFPNYSSELNVNALLLGDSALYLCASSLEYAGDYNEQFFGPGTRLTVL.

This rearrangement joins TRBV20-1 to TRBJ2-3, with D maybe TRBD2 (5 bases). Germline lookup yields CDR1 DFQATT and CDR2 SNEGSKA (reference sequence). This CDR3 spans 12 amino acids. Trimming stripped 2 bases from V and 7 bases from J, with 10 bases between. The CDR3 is CSARRGSHTQYF. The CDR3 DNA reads TGCAGTGCTAGACGGGGTTCGCATACGCAGTATTTT.

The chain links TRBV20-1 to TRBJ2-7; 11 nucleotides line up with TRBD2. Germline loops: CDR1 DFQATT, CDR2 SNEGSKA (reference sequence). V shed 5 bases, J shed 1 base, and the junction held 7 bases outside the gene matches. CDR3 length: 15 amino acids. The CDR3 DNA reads TGCAGTGCTGACCCCGGGACTAGCGGTTCCTACGAGCAGTACTTC. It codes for CSADPGTSGSYEQYF.

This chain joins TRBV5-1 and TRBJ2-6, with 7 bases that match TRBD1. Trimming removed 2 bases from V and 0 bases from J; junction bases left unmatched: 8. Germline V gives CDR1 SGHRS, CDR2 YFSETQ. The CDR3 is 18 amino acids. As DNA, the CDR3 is TGCGCCAGCAGCTTACAGGGACAGTCTGCCTCTGGGGCCAACGTCCTGACTTTC. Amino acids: CASSLQGQSASGANVLTF.

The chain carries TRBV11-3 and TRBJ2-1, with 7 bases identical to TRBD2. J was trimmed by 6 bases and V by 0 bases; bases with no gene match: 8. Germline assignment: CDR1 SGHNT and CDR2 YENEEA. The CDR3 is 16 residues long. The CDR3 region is CASSLEVAGGTNEQFF. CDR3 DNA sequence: TGTGCCAGCAGCTTAGAGGTAGCGGGTGGAACCAATGAGCAGTTCTTC.

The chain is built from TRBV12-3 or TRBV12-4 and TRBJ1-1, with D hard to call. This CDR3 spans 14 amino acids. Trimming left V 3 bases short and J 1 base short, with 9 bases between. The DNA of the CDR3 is TGTGCCAGCAGTTTCCAGGAGGCGAACACTGAAGCTTTCTTT. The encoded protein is CASSFQEANTEAFF.

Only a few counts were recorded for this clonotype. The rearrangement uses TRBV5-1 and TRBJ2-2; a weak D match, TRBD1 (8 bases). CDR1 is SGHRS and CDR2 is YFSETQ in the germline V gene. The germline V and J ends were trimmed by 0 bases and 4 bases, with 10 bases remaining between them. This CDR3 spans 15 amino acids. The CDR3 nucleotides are TGCGCCAGCAGCTTGGACAGGGGGGGCACCGGGGAGCTGTTTTTT. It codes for CASSLDRGGTGELFF.

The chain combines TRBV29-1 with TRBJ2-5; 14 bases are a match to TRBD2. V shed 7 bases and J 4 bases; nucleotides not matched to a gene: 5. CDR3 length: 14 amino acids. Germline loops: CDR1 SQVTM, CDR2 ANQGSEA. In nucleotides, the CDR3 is TGCAGCGGCTGGGGACTAGCGGGAGCAGAGACCCAGTACTTC. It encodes CSGWGLAGAETQYF.

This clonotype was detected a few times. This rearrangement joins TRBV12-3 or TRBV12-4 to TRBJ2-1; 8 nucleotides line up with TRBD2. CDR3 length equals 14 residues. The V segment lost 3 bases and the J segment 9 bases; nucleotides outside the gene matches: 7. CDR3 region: CASSFNGRAGEQFF. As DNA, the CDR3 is TGTGCCAGCAGTTTCAACGGGAGGGCCGGTGAGCAGTTCTTC.

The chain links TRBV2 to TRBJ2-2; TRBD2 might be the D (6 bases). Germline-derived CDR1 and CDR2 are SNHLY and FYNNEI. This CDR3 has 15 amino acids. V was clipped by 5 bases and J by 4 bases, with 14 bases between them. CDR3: CASSTGLTSTGELFF. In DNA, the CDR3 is TGTGCCAGCAGTACGGGACTGACGAGCACCGGGGAGCTGTTTTTT.

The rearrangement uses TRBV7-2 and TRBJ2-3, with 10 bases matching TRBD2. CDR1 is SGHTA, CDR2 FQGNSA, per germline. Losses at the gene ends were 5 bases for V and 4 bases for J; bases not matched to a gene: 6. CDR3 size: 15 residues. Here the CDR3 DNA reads TGTGCCAGCAGCGTACTAGCGGGAAACTCAGATACGCAGTATTTT. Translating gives CASSVLAGNSDTQYF.